This T cell receptor (beta chain) comes out of a study of cytotoxic CD8 clonotypes in ibrutinib-treated CLL. Whole-study results and caveats: Sampling times (in sustained-remission versus progressing patients) were not the same.

TCRdb's copy holds only in-frame clones and misses some; the assay was immunoSEQ multiplex PCR. Seen here are 300,000 to 400,000 clones, 67% observed once, and the top ten hold roughly 6.7%. With regard to this clone: The target antigen is unknown.

The CDR3 loop spans 14 amino acids. Losses at the gene ends were 0 bases for V and 3 bases for J; bases not matched to a gene: 0. CDR1 and CDR2 from the germline V gene are MNHNY and SVGAGI (reference sequence). The clonotype comes from a human donor with chronic lymphocytic leukemia. The chain recombines TRBV6-6 with TRBJ2-5; 8 bases are a match to TRBD2. The sample was PBMCs, taken after 36 months of ibrutinib treatment. CDR3 loop: CASSYSGLEETQYF. CDR3 bases: TGTGCCAGCAGTTACTCGGGACTAGAAGAGACCCAGTACTTC.